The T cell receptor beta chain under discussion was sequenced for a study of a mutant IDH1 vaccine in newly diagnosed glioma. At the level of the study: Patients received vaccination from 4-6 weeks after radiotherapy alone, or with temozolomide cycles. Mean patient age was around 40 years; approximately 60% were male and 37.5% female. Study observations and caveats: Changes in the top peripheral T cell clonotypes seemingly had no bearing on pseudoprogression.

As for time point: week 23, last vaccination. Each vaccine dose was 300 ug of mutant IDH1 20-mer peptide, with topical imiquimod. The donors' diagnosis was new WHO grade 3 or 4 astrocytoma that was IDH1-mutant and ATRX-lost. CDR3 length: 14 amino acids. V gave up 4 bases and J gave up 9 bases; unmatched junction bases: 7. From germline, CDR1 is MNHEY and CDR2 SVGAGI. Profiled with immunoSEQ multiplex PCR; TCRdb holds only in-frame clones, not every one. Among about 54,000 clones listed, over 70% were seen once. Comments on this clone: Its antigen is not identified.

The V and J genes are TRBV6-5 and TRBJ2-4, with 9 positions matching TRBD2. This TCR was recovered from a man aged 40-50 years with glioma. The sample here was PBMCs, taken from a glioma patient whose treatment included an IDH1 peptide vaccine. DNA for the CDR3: TGTGCCAGCAGTTTGACTAGCGGAGACCCCATTCAGTACTTC. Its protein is CASSLTSGDPIQYF.